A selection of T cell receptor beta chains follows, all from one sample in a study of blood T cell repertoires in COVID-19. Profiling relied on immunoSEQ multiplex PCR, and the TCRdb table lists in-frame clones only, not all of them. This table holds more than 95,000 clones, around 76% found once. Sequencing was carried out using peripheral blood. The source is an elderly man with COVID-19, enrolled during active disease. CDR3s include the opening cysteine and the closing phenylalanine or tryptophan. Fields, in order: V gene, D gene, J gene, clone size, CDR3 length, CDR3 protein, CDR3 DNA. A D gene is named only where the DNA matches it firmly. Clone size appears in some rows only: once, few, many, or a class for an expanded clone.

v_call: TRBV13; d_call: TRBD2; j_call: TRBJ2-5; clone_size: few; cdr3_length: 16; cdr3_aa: CASSARTSGRSETQYF; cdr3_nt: TGTGCCAGCAGCGCTAGGACTAGCGGGAGGAGTGAGACCCAGTACTTC
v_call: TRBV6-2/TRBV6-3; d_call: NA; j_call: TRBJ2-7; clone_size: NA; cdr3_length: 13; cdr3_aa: CASSAMVSYEQYF; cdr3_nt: TGTGCCAGCAGCGCGATGGTTAGCTACGAGCAGTACTTC
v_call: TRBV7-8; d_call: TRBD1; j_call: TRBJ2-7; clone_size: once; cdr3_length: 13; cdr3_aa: CASSKDRAGEQYF; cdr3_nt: TGTGCCAGCAGCAAGGACAGGGCGGGCGAGCAGTACTTC
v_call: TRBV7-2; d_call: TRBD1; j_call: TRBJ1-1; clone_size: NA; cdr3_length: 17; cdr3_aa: CASTDTDRASMNTEAFF; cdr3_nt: TGTGCCAGCACCGACACTGACAGGGCGTCCATGAACACTGAAGCTTTCTTT
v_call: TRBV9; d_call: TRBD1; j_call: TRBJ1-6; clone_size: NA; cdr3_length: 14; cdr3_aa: CASSGTGGLSPLHF; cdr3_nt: TGTGCCAGCAGCGGGACAGGGGGCTTATCACCCCTCCACTTT
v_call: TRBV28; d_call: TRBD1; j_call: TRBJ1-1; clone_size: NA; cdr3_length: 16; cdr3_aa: CASLGTGGKGPTEAFF; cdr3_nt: TGTGCCAGCCTGGGTACAGGGGGAAAGGGTCCCACTGAAGCTTTCTTT
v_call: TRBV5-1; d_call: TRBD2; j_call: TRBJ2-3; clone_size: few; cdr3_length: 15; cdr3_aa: CASSSPGTTTDTQYF; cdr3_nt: TGCGCCAGCAGCTCGCCGGGGACTACCACAGATACGCAGTATTTT
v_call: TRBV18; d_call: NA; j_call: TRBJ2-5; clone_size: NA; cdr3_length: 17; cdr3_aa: CASSPPMTGALGETQYF; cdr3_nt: TGTGCCAGCTCACCCCCCATGACTGGGGCGCTCGGCGAGACCCAGTACTTC
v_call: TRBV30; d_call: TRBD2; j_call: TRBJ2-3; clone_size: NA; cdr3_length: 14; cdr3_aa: CAWGLATSTDTQYF; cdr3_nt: TGTGCCTGGGGACTAGCGACTAGCACAGATACGCAGTATTTT
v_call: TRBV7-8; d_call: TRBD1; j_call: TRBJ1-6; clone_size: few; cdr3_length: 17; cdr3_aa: CASSLAVRGHYNSPLHF; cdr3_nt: TGTGCCAGCAGCTTAGCCGTAAGGGGGCACTATAATTCACCCCTCCACTTT
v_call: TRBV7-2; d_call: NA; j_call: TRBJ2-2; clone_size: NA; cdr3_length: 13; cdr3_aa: CASSPQDTGELFF; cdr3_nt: TGTGCCAGCAGCCCCCAGGACACCGGGGAGCTGTTTTTT
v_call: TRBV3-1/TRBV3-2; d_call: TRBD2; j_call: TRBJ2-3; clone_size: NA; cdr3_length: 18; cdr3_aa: CASSLGLAGTASTDTQYF; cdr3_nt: TGTGCCAGCAGCCTAGGACTAGCGGGGACTGCTAGCACAGATACGCAGTATTTT
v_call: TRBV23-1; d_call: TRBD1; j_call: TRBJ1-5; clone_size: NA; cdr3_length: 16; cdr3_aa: CASRPLGTGGNQPQHF; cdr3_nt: TGCGCCAGCAGACCCCTCGGGACAGGGGGCAATCAGCCCCAGCATTTT
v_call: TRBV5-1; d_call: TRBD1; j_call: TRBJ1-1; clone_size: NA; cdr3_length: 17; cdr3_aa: CASSLQALQGANTEAFF; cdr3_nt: TGCGCCAGCAGCCTACAAGCACTACAGGGGGCGAACACTGAAGCTTTCTTT
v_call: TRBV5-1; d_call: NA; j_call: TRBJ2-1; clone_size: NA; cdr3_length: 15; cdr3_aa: CASSLDGGSYNEQFF; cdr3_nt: TGCGCCAGCAGCTTGGATGGAGGCTCCTACAATGAGCAGTTCTTC
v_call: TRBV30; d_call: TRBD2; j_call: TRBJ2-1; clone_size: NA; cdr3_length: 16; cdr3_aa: CAWRGSGLAAHNEQFF; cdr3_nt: TGTGCCTGGAGGGGATCGGGACTAGCGGCCCACAATGAGCAGTTCTTC
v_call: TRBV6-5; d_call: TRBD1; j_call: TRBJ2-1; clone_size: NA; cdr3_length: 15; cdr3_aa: CASSLTGTGGNEQFF; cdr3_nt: TGTGCCAGCAGTTTAACCGGGACAGGGGGCAATGAGCAGTTCTTC
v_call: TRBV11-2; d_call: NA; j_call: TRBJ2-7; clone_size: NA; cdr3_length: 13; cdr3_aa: CASSLDRTYEQYF; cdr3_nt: TGTGCCAGCAGCTTAGACAGAACCTACGAGCAGTACTTC
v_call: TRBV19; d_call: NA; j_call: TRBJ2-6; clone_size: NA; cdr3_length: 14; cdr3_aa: CASSRRTGANVLTF; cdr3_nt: TGTGCCAGTAGTAGGAGGACTGGGGCCAACGTCCTGACTTTC
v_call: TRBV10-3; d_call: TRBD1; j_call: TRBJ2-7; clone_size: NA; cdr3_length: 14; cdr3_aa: CAISGDRDLHEQYF; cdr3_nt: TGTGCCATCAGTGGGGACAGGGACCTCCACGAGCAGTACTTC
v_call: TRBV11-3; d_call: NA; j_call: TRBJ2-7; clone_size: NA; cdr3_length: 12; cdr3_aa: CASRDPGGEQYF; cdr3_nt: TGTGCCAGCAGGGACCCCGGGGGAGAGCAGTACTTC
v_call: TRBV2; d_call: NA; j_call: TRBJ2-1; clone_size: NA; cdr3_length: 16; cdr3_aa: CASSPGWGGEYNEQFF; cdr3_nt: TGTGCCAGCAGCCCCGGTTGGGGCGGAGAATACAATGAGCAGTTCTTC
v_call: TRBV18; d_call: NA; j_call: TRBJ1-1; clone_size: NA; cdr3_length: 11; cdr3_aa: CASSPEREAFF; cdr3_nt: TGTGCCAGCTCACCAGAGCGTGAAGCTTTCTTT
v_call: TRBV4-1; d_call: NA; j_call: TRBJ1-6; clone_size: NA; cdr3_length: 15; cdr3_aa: CASSQDPTENSPLHF; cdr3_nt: TGCGCCAGCAGCCAAGATCCCACAGAGAATTCACCCCTCCACTTT
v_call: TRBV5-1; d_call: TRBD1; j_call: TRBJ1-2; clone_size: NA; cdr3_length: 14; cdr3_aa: CASSLDAGQRNNTF; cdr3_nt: TGCGCCAGCAGCCTGGATGCGGGACAGAGGAATAACACCTTC
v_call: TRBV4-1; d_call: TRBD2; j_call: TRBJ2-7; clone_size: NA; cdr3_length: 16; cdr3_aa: CASSQAGGRADYEQYF; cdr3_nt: TGCGCCAGCAGCCAAGCCGGCGGGAGGGCCGACTACGAGCAGTACTTC
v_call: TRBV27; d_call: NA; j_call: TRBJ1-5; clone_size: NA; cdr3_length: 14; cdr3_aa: CASSLKVQNQPQHF; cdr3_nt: TGTGCCAGCAGTTTAAAGGTACAGAATCAGCCCCAGCATTTT
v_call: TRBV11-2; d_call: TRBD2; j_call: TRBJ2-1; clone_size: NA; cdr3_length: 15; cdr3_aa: CASSLEGLAFNEQFF; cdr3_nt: TGTGCCAGCAGCTTAGAGGGACTAGCTTTCAATGAGCAGTTCTTC
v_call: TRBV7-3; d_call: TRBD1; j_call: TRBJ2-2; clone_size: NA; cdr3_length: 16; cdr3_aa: CASSSTGGVPAGELFF; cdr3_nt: TGTGCCAGCAGCTCCACAGGGGGCGTCCCCGCCGGGGAGCTGTTTTTT
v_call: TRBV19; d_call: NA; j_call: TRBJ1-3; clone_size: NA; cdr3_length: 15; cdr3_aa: CASSMDSSSGNTIYF; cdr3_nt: TGTGCCAGTAGTATGGACAGTTCCTCTGGAAACACCATATATTTT
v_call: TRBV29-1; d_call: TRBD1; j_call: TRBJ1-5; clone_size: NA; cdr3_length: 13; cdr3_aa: CSVATGVGEPQHF; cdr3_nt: TGCAGCGTCGCTACAGGGGTAGGGGAGCCCCAGCATTTT
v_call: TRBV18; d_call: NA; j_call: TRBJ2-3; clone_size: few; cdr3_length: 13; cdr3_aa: CASSTSVSDTQYF; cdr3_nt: TGTGCCAGCTCAACTTCGGTTAGCGATACGCAGTATTTT
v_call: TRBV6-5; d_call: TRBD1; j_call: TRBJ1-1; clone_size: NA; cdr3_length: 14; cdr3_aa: CASSLGTGWTEAFF; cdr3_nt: TGTGCCAGCAGTCTTGGGACAGGGTGGACTGAAGCTTTCTTT
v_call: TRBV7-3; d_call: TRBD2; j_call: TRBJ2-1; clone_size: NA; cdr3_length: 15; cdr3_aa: CASSFSGGLGNEQFF; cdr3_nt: TGTGCCAGCAGCTTTTCGGGAGGATTAGGAAATGAGCAGTTCTTC
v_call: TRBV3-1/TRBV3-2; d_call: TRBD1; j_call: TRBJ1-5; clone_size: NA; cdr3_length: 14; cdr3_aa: CASSWTGSNQPQHF; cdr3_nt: TGTGCCAGCAGCTGGACAGGGAGCAATCAGCCCCAGCATTTT
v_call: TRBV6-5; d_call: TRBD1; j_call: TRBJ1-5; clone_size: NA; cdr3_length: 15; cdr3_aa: CASIYGTGANQPQHF; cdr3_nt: TGTGCCAGCATTTACGGGACAGGGGCCAATCAGCCCCAGCATTTT
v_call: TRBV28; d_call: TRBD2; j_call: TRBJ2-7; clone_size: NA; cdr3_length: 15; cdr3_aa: CASSFESAGGVEQYF; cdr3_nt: TGTGCCAGCAGTTTTGAATCAGCGGGAGGGGTCGAGCAGTACTTC
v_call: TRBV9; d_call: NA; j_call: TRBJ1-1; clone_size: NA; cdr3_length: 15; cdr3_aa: CASSVRAHGNTEAFF; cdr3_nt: TGTGCCAGCAGCGTACGCGCCCATGGGAACACTGAAGCTTTCTTT
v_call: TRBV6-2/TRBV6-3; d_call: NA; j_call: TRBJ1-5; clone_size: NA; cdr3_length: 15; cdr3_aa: CASSYGGGQNQPQHF; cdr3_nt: TGTGCCAGCAGTTACGGCGGGGGGCAAAATCAGCCCCAGCATTTT
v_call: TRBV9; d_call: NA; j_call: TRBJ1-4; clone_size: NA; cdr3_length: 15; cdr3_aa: CASSVESVPNEKLFF; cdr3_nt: TGTGCCAGCAGCGTAGAATCAGTACCAAATGAAAAACTGTTTTTT
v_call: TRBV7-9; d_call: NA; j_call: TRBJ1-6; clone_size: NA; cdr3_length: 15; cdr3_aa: CASSPREGGTSPLHF; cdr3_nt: TGTGCCAGCAGCCCCAGGGAGGGAGGTACTTCACCCCTCCACTTT
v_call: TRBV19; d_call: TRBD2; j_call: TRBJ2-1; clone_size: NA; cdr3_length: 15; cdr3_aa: CASSMTSGTYNEQFF; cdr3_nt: TGTGCCAGTAGTATGACTAGCGGGACCTACAATGAGCAGTTCTTC
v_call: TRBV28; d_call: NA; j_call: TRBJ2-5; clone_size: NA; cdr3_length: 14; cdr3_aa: CASSQGASRETQYF; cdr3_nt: TGTGCCAGCAGTCAGGGTGCCTCGAGGGAGACCCAGTACTTC
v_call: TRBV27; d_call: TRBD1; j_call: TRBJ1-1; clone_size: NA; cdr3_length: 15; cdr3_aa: CASSLRTGGRTEAFF; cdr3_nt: TGTGCCAGCAGTTTAAGGACAGGGGGTCGGACTGAAGCTTTCTTT
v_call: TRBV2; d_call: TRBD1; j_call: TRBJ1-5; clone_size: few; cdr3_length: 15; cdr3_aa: CASSEPGTANQPQHF; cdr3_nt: TGTGCCAGCAGTGAACCCGGGACAGCGAATCAGCCCCAGCATTTT
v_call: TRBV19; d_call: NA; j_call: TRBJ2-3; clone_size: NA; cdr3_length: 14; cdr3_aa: CASTPQGITDTQYF; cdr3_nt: TGTGCCAGTACCCCCCAGGGAATCACAGATACGCAGTATTTT
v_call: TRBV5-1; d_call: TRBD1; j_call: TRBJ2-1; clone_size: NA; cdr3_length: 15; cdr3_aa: CASSLTGTAGDEQFF; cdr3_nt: TGCGCCAGCAGCTTGACCGGGACAGCCGGGGATGAGCAGTTCTTC
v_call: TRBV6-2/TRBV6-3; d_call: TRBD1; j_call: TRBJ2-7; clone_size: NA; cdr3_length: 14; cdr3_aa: CASSWDAGGYEQYF; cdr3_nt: TGTGCCAGCAGTTGGGACGCAGGGGGCTACGAGCAGTACTTC
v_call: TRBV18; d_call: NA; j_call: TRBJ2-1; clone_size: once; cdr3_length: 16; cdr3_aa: CASSPPEGANYNEQFF; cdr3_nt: TGTGCCAGCTCACCACCGGAGGGGGCGAACTACAATGAGCAGTTCTTC
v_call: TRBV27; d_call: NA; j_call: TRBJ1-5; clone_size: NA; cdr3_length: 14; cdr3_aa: CASRTVHSNQPQHF; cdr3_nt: TGTGCCAGCAGGACAGTCCATAGCAATCAGCCCCAGCATTTT
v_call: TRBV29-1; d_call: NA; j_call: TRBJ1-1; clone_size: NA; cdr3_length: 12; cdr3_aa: CSSEGDSTEAFF; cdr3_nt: TGCAGCTCCGAGGGGGATAGTACTGAAGCTTTCTTT
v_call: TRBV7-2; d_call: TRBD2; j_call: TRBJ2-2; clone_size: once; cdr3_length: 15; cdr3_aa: CASSLVAGAVGELFF; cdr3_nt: TGTGCCAGCAGCTTGGTAGCGGGAGCGGTGGGGGAGCTGTTTTTT
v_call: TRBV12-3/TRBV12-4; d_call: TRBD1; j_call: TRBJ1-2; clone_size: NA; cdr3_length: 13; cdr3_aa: CASSLTGGLRYTF; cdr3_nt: TGTGCCAGCAGTTTAACAGGGGGCCTTCGGTACACCTTC